These 9 T cell receptor beta chains share one sample of origin, sequenced in a study of blood T cells in healthy people across ages. Primers used in a second PCR of about 7 to 12 cycles were a sample-barcoded 5' primer and a J-beta primer mix. TCRdb called the 5' RACE reads again in MiXCR, with one record for every CDR3 protein. This table has roughly 500,000 distinct CDR3 sequences, approximately 27% appearing once. The sequenced material came from blood. Every receptor here comes from a woman aged 70 to 79 in good health.

The chain carries TRBV20-1 and TRBJ1-2, with 9 bases fitting TRBD1. J lost 2 bases, V lost 6 bases, and 4 bases had no gene match. CDR1 and CDR2 (germline): DFQATT, SNEGSKA (reference sequence). The CDR3 covers 13 residues. In DNA form, the CDR3 reads TGCAGTGCGGTGGACAGGGGAAACTATGGCTACACCTTC. Translating gives CSAVDRGNYGYTF.

The chain uses TRBV2 and TRBJ1-6; no clear D. Germline values: CDR1 SNHLY, CDR2 FYNNEI. V was cut by 6 bases and J by 4 bases, with 16 bases left in between. CDR3 length: 16 amino acids. The CDR3 region is CASRSGFLPYNSPLHF. The CDR3 DNA reads as TGTGCCAGCAGGTCGGGTTTTTTACCTTATAATTCACCCCTCCACTTT. The entire variable domain, with the rest obtained from reference TRBV2 and TRBJ1-6, is as follows: EPEVTQTPSHQVTQMGQEVILRCVPISNHLYFYWYRQILGQKVEFLVSFYNNEISEKSEIFDDQFSVERPDGSNFTLKIRSTKLEDSAMYFCASRSGFLPYNSPLHFGNGTRLTVT.

Points on this clonotype: Sequence at one end of the junction differs from germline and may be a read error. V is TRBV7-7 and J is TRBJ2-7, with 10 bases aligning to TRBD2. The CDR3 loop spans 14 amino acids. Germline lookup yields CDR1 SSHAT and CDR2 FNYEAQ (reference sequence). The CDR3 DNA reads TGTGCTAGCAGCTCCTCCATAGCGGGGGGCGAGCAGTACTTC. Residues: CASSSSIAGGEQYF.

The chain uses TRBV5-1 and TRBJ1-4; D possibly corresponds to TRBD1 (5 bases). V was clipped by 4 bases and J by 3 bases, with 16 bases between them. The CDR3 covers 16 residues. The germline V gene encodes CDR1 SGHRS and CDR2 YFSETQ. CDR3 amino acids: CASSGGVGVANEKLFF. The CDR3 coding sequence is TGCGCCAGCAGCGGCGGTGTGGGGGTAGCTAATGAAAAACTGTTTTTT. Filled out from reference TRBV5-1 and TRBJ1-4, the complete variable domain reads KAGVTQTPRYLIKTRGQQVTLSCSPISGHRSVSWYQQTPGQGLQFLFEYFSETQRNKGNFPGRFSGRQFSNSRSEMNVSTLELGDSALYLCASSGGVGVANEKLFFGSGTQLSVL.

The rearrangement links TRBV20-1 to TRBJ2-1; D not certain. The CDR3 sequence is 14 residues long. CDR1 and CDR2 from the germline V gene are DFQATT and SNEGSKA (reference sequence). Trimming stripped 6 bases from V and 1 base from J, with 13 bases between. DNA for the CDR3: TGCAGTGCCCCTTTCCTGGATTCCTACAATGAGCAGTTCTTC. Translated, it gives CSAPFLDSYNEQFF.

This clonotype turned up a few times. This rearrangement joins TRBV7-6 to TRBJ2-2; perhaps TRBD1 as D (6 bases). Germline CDR1 is SGHVS and CDR2 is FNYEAQ. Trimming took 4 bases from V and 0 from J, leaving 12 bases between them. The CDR3 runs 16 residues. The CDR3 reads CASSSNGGTNTGELFF. The CDR3 DNA reads TGTGCCAGCAGCTCCAATGGGGGCACGAACACCGGGGAGCTGTTTTTT. The entire variable domain, with the rest obtained from reference TRBV7-6 and TRBJ2-2, is as follows: GAGVSQSPRYKVTKRGQDVALRCDPISGHVSLYWYRQALGQGPEFLTYFNYEAQQDKSGLPNDRFSAERPEGSISTLTIQRTEQRDSAMYRCASSSNGGTNTGELFFGEGSRLTVL.

The chain links TRBV29-1 to TRBJ2-2, with D possibly TRBD2 on 5 matching bases. Trimming cost V 7 bases and J 4 bases, with 16 bases left between them. This CDR3 comprises 14 residues. Germline V gene sequence: CDR1 SQVTM, CDR2 ANQGSEA. DNA of the CDR3: TGCAGCGCCACCTCCGGGGAGAGCACCGGGGAGCTGTTTTTT. Encoded protein: CSATSGESTGELFF.

This clonotype has at least ten counts. This chain connects TRBV7-2 to TRBJ1-2, with D tentatively TRBD1 (6 bases). The CDR3 is 13 amino acids. Germline assignment: CDR1 SGHTA and CDR2 FQGNSA. Trimming removed 5 bases at V and 2 bases at J, with 9 bases between. The CDR3 region has the DNA TGTGCCAGCAGCGAACAGGGCAACTATGGCTACACCTTC. This sequence encodes CASSEQGNYGYTF.

In regard to this clonotype: One end of the junction does not line up with germline, which may come from a read error. The chain links TRBV11-2 to TRBJ2-5; D gene unclear. The J call may be faulty, since TRBJ2-7 better matches the DNA end. This CDR3 is 14 amino acids long. In germline, CDR1 is SGHAT, CDR2 FQNNGV. CDR3 in amino acids: CVSSSLLAIHEQYF. The CDR3 bases are TGTGTCAGCAGTTCCCTCTTGGCGATCCACGAGCAGTACTTC.